This paragraph covers one TCR beta chain sequence. This clone is a singleton in its sample. Its specific antigen is unknown. Base qualities are missing; no much larger clone stands one base away. TCRbeta CDR3 regions were amplified from genomic DNA by means of the immunoSEQ Assay, a bias-controlled multiplex PCR. Per the authors' processing: The number of nucleated cells in each sample was estimated by amplification of reference gene primers within the assay. Sequence reads were collapsed and filtered to measure the absolute abundance of every unique TCRbeta CDR3 rearrangement. For each sample, productive Simpson clonality was calculated as the square root of Simpson's diversity index across productive rearrangements. Imported from immuneACCESS, the table was reduced by TCRdb to in-frame sequences with V and J called. These copies leave out some clones; in studies compared against another copy, an unresolved V gene accounts for under half, and the cause of the remainder is not known. That table is the source of V, J and clone size, and D and trimming were worked out from the DNA. The sample table contains some 270,000 clones; only one count was recorded for nearly 90% of them. The ten largest clonotypes hold around 1.9% of the sample.

These data originate in a study of blood T cell repertoires in COVID-19 (dated by TCRdb to the early 2020s). Some background on the complete study: Collaborator samples came from the United States, Italy and Spain and covered acute and convalescent phases of COVID-19. The material from the prospective study consisted of cDNA or gDNA derived from T cells, B-cell-depleted T cells, or PBMCs. Deeply sampled blood TCRbeta repertoires from subjects exposed to, actively infected with, or recovered from COVID-19 were included in the dataset. The repertoires were made available in a free public database intended to serve as a resource for research on the immune response to SARS-CoV-2. Samples came from the ongoing ImmuneRACE study (first 160 participants) plus 1,254 subjects from 6 global collaborators. The sample metadata nearly always contained a de-identified subject ID, COVID-19 status, age in years and sex. Where available, HLA class I and class II types were obtained from metadata supplied by the sample provider rather than from assay-based typing. Findings and caveats that apply to the study as a whole: Clinical and demographic metadata were provided uncurated, with the amount varying by source and participant.

At one collaborating source in Seattle, patients were enrolled during active infection and were followed longitudinally through the course of disease. The collaborating institutions used their own protocols to collect whole blood in K2EDTA tubes. For TCRbeta analysis, collaborators shipped samples in one of three forms: frozen whole blood, isolated PBMCs, or DNA extracted from either of those sample types. From its cysteine to its phenylalanine, the CDR3 spans 13 amino acids. Only CDR3 DNA remains: 39 bases, in frame from the first base. Trimming takes 2 bases from V and 6 bases from J, and the germline ends sit 10 bases apart. Taken from the germline V gene, the CDR1 and CDR2 loops are MNHNS and SASEGT.

The sample comprised peripheral blood. The chain was built from TRBV6-1 and TRBJ1-2; the D segment could be TRBD1, given 5 matching bases. The receptor was isolated from a woman aged 55-70 years with COVID-19, enrolled during active disease. The CDR3 sequence is CASSELGGNGYTF. The DNA reads as follows: TGTGCCAGCAGTGAACTGGGGGGGAATGGCTACACCTTC.